This T cell receptor beta chain was sequenced during a study of read filtering for tumor transcriptome and immune sequencing. For the study at large: Among patients, 17 to 20 were male and about 15 female, aged roughly 45 to 85 (mean about 69). Per sample, TCR-region reads ranged about 4 to 11 million by IR-seq, 85 to 1273 by RNA-seq. Study-wide points: The sorted CD138-negative fraction was a mixed bone marrow immune population, not purified T cells.

As concerns this clonotype: Its cognate antigen is unknown. This may be a read error: a much more frequent sequence differs by one nucleotide.

From around 0.4 ug of RNA, a library with molecular barcoded alpha/delta and beta/gamma adaptors was made. In TCRdb, the reads were re-called with MiXCR into one record per CDR3 protein. The sample lists approximately 59,000 distinct CDR3 sequences; over 9% were seen once. The sample taken for sequencing was a population of CD138-negative cells sorted from bone marrow. The clonotype originates from a donor aged 40 or over with multiple myeloma.

The CDR3 DNA reads TGTGCCAGCTGCCTTCTAGGCTACGAGCAGTACTTC. Translation: CASCLLGYEQYF. V is TRBV14 and J is TRBJ2-7; D is unresolved. The CDR3 extends over 12 amino acids. V gave up 8 bases and J gave up 3 bases, with 11 bases separating them. Germline-derived CDR1 and CDR2 are SGHDN and FVKESK.